The clone carrying this T cell receptor (beta chain) was counted ten times or more. As yet, its antigen is unknown. The data were taken from a study of type 1 regulatory T cells. TCRdb itself ran the reads through MiXCR, one entry per CDR3 protein. The sample has about 42,000 distinct CDR3 sequences, 12% seen once. Broader study findings: Compared with non-Tr1 cells, Tr1 cells showed a narrower TCR repertoire.

This sequence was found in a human donor in good health. Sequences were obtained from cultured non-Tr1 T cells, either the whole culture or a sorted T cell fraction (not recorded which).

CDR3 sequence (DNA): TGTGCCAGCAGCTTCCTGCCCGAGGTTCAGCCCCAGCATTTT. Translating gives CASSFLPEVQPQHF. The chain has TRBV7-2 and TRBJ1-5; D is ambiguous. V shed 3 bases and J shed 6 bases, with 12 bases lying between them. The CDR3 has 14 residues. The germline V gene encodes CDR1 SGHTA and CDR2 FQGNSA.